This TCR beta chain was obtained from a study of T cells after posttransplantation cyclophosphamide. Sequenced by immunoSEQ multiplex PCR; TCRdb stores in-frame clones only, minus some. There are about 30,000 clones in the sample, none observed a single time. This TCR derives from a young woman in good health and a related stem cell transplant donor. Material for sequencing was PBMCs.

Here the CDR3 DNA reads TGTGCCAGCAGCTTGAACGGCGGGGGGGCAGATACGCAGTATTTT. Protein: CASSLNGGGADTQYF. V usage is TRBV5-4 and J usage is TRBJ2-3, with TRBD2 matching 9 bases. Germline CDR1 SGHNT, CDR2 YYREEE (reference sequence). The CDR3 is made up of 15 amino acids. V was clipped by 1 base and J by 4 bases; unmatched bases: 4.